This TCR beta chain comes out of a study of siplizumab effects on memory and regulatory T cells. The CDR3 sequence is 14 residues long. V was clipped by 6 bases and J by 4 bases, with 15 bases between them. Per germline, CDR1 MNHEY and CDR2 SVGAGI. The repertoire was sequenced with immunoSEQ multiplex PCR; TCRdb's copy has only in-frame clones and lacks some. The top ten hold roughly 2.7% of the sample, which has about 100,000 clones, more than 85% seen once. The chain employs TRBV6-5 and TRBJ2-5, with D perhaps being TRBD1 or TRBD2 (6 bases each). The TCR sequence derives from a human donor in good health. Some clones in this sample may be carry-over from other donors' samples. Specimen: CD4+ T cells sorted from blood. The CDR3 DNA sequence: TGTGCCAGCAGAAGGGGGGCTGCCCGAGAGACCCAGTACTTC. It specifies CASRRGAARETQYF.